Below, 14 T cell receptor beta chains from the same sample are listed, as sequenced in a study of CD8 T cells in ankylosing spondylitis. TCRdb redid the calling of the 5' RACE reads with MiXCR, one entry per CDR3 protein. The sample contains more than 200,000 distinct CDR3 sequences, under 30% of which appear only once. The sequencing sample was made of blood, either unsorted or a sorted T cell fraction (not recorded which). These receptors came from a male donor with ankylosing spondylitis or in good health (not recorded which).

This clonotype was counted at least ten times. The chain carries TRBV20-1 and TRBJ2-2; no clear D gene. The CDR3 runs 11 residues. Germline V gene data show CDR1 as DFQATT and CDR2 as SNEGSKA (reference sequence). Trimming took off 6 bases at V and 6 bases at J, with 8 bases between the two ends. The CDR3 nucleotides read TGCAGTGCCCTTAGGTCCGGGGAGCTGTTTTTT. Amino acid sequence: CSALRSGELFF.

This clonotype was detected ten times or more. The gene calls are TRBV5-1 and TRBJ2-4; a weak D match, TRBD2 (5 bases). Trimming removed 0 bases at V and 0 bases at J, with 10 bases between. Germline values: CDR1 SGHRS, CDR2 YFSETQ. This CDR3 is 16 amino acids long. The CDR3 spells CASSLEGSLAKNIQYF. The CDR3 DNA reads as TGCGCCAGCAGCTTGGAAGGGAGCCTAGCCAAAAACATTCAGTACTTC.

The genes are TRBV7-9 and TRBJ2-1, with D perhaps assigned TRBD1 or TRBD2 (5 bases each). This CDR3 is 14 amino acids long. In germline, CDR1 is SEHNR, CDR2 FQNEAQ (reference sequence). The V end was cut by 1 base, the J end by 2 bases, with 6 bases between. The CDR3 DNA reads as TGTGCCAGCAGCTTAGGGGACGCCTACAATGAGCAGTTCTTC. Translated: CASSLGDAYNEQFF.

The chain joins TRBV15 to TRBJ2-7; 8 nucleotides match TRBD1. V was clipped by 4 bases and J by 4 bases; unmatched bases: 12. Germline V lookup: CDR1 LNHNV, CDR2 YYDKDF (reference sequence). This CDR3 comprises 16 residues. DNA for the CDR3: TGTGCCACCAGCACCGGCCCAGGACAGGGTATATACGAGCAGTACTTC. It is translated as CATSTGPGQGIYEQYF.

This clonotype was detected ten times or more. The chain joins TRBV10-3 to TRBJ2-1, with D hard to call. Germline V CDR1 and CDR2: ENHRY, SYGVKD. V lost 2 bases to trimming and J lost 5 bases, with 1 base between them. There are 11 residues in the CDR3. For the CDR3, the DNA is TGTGCCATCAGTGAGGACAATGAGCAGTTCTTC. This gives the protein CAISEDNEQFF.

The chain has TRBV7-9 and TRBJ1-2; a weak D match, TRBD1 (6 bases). The CDR3 runs 15 residues. Trimming shortened V by 5 bases and J by 4 bases, and 17 bases separated the two germline ends. The germline V gene has CDR1 SEHNR and CDR2 FQNEAQ (reference sequence). CDR3 sequence (DNA): TGTGCCAGCAGCCCATGGGCAGGGGAAGGCTATGGCTACACCTTC. It encodes CASSPWAGEGYGYTF.

The rearrangement joins TRBV7-9 to TRBJ1-1; D unclear. The germline V gene has CDR1 SEHNR and CDR2 FQNEAQ (reference sequence). The V and J ends lost 4 bases and 6 bases respectively, with 12 bases between them. This CDR3 has 13 amino acids. In nucleotides, the CDR3 is TGTGCCAGCAGCTCCCCGGTACGGGCTGAAGCTTTCTTT. It specifies CASSSPVRAEAFF.

V gene TRBV4-2 combines with J gene TRBJ1-4; no clear D. CDR1 LGHNA and CDR2 YNFKEQ come from the germline V gene. The CDR3 has 17 amino acids. The V end lost 0 bases, the J end lost 0 bases, and 11 bases lay between the germline ends. CDR3 amino acids: CASSQEVGDATNEKLFF. CDR3 in DNA: TGTGCCAGCAGCCAAGAGGTCGGGGATGCAACTAATGAAAAACTGTTTTTT.

This clonotype came up a few times. V is TRBV30 and J is TRBJ2-6, with 9 bases matching TRBD1. V shed 3 bases, J shed 3 bases, and the junction held 3 bases outside the gene matches. The CDR3 runs 15 residues. Germline CDR1 and CDR2: GTSNPN and SVGIG (reference sequence). CDR3 amino acids: CAWSTGGFGANVLTF. In nucleotides, the CDR3 is TGTGCCTGGAGCACAGGGGGCTTTGGGGCCAACGTCCTGACTTTC.

This clonotype was recorded many times. This chain links TRBV4-2 with TRBJ2-7; 7 bases match TRBD1. The V gene's germline CDR1 is LGHNA and CDR2 YNFKEQ. There are 14 residues in the CDR3. Trimming took 1 base from V and 4 from J; bases not matched to a gene: 4. The CDR3 sequence: CASSQAQGEYEQYF. The CDR3 DNA sequence: TGTGCCAGCAGCCAAGCGCAGGGGGAGTACGAGCAGTACTTC.

The V and J genes are TRBV20-1 and TRBJ2-3, with a weak D call TRBD2 (8 bases). V lost 3 bases, J lost 3 bases, and 16 bases lay in between. Per the germline V gene, CDR1 is DFQATT and CDR2 is SNEGSKA (reference sequence). The CDR3 runs 15 residues. As DNA, the CDR3 is TGCAGTGCTAGCGGGACTAGGGGGCCGACAGATACGCAGTATTTT. This sequence encodes CSASGTRGPTDTQYF.

This clonotype occurred many times. In DNA, the CDR3 is TGCGCCAGCAGCCCTCGACAGGGAGGCTACACCTTC. Residues: CASSPRQGGYTF. The V and J genes are TRBV5-1 and TRBJ1-2; 7 nucleotides match TRBD1. J gave up 8 bases and V 4 bases, and 5 bases lay outside the gene matches. The CDR3 sequence is 12 residues long. CDR1 and CDR2 (germline): SGHRS, YFSETQ.

The chain recombines TRBV10-3 with TRBJ1-5, with D possibly being TRBD1 (6 bases). This CDR3 comprises 14 residues. CDR1 and CDR2 (germline): ENHRY, SYGVKD. V was trimmed by 4 bases and J by 3 bases, leaving 10 bases between them. The CDR3 nucleotides read TGTGCCATCAGTGTGGGGGGCCCCAATCAGCCCCAGCATTTT. It specifies CAISVGGPNQPQHF.

This rearrangement joins TRBV20-1 to TRBJ2-7; no clear D. Trimming took 0 bases from V and 0 from J, leaving 9 bases between them. Germline V lookup: CDR1 DFQATT, CDR2 SNEGSKA (reference sequence). This CDR3 is built from 14 residues. Written as DNA, the CDR3 is TGCAGTGCTAGAGAGTCCCTGCTCTCCTACGAGCAGTACTTC. Residues: CSARESLLSYEQYF.